These T cell receptor beta chains were read from a single sample in a study of CD8+ T cells in alopecia areata. The protocol was immunoSEQ multiplex PCR, while the TCRdb copy is restricted to in-frame clones and leaves out a portion. The sample has 75,000 to 100,000 clones, around 71% seen once. The starting material was CD8+ T cells sorted from blood, obtained around week 44, from a patient treated with tofacitinib. These receptor sequences come from a human donor with alopecia areata. CDR3s include the opening cysteine and the closing phenylalanine or tryptophan. The order of the fields is V gene, D gene, CDR3 protein. A D gene is named only where the DNA matches it firmly.

v_gene: TRBV9; d_gene: .; CDR3aa: CASSVRRGTDTQYF
v_gene: TRBV4-3; d_gene: .; CDR3aa: CASSQDRMAYEQYF
v_gene: TRBV7-8; d_gene: TRBD1; CDR3aa: CASSSDRGSAYEQYF
v_gene: TRBV30; d_gene: TRBD2; CDR3aa: CAWSSRDYHGELFF
v_gene: TRBV19; d_gene: .; CDR3aa: CASLSGDVENTEAFF
v_gene: TRBV6-1; d_gene: .; CDR3aa: CASSDNTKVPSYEQYF
v_gene: TRBV11-2; d_gene: .; CDR3aa: CASSDNGEGGQPQHF
v_gene: TRBV5-4; d_gene: .; CDR3aa: CASSLEGTSGF
v_gene: TRBV5-6; d_gene: .; CDR3aa: CASSLWAQGGTGELFF
v_gene: TRBV2; d_gene: TRBD1; CDR3aa: CASSPGTDTNQPQHF
v_gene: TRBV27; d_gene: .; CDR3aa: CASSFRGAAGYTF
v_gene: TRBV6-5; d_gene: .; CDR3aa: CASSEDSWNYGYTF
v_gene: TRBV30; d_gene: TRBD1; CDR3aa: CAWRGQTGELFF
v_gene: TRBV5-5; d_gene: TRBD1; CDR3aa: CASSLGDRGGTEAFF
v_gene: TRBV6-4; d_gene: .; CDR3aa: CASSEEGGPTDTQYF
v_gene: TRBV25-1; d_gene: .; CDR3aa: CASSEYGSPNTEAFF
v_gene: TRBV6-1; d_gene: .; CDR3aa: CASSVLTSTYEQYF
v_gene: TRBV4-3; d_gene: .; CDR3aa: CASSQDQEGLNTEAFF
v_gene: TRBV4-3; d_gene: .; CDR3aa: CASSQGSTGQSSYEQYF
v_gene: TRBV7-8; d_gene: .; CDR3aa: CASSRYSNQPQHF
v_gene: TRBV28; d_gene: .; CDR3aa: CASRDRRAEAFF
v_gene: TRBV19; d_gene: .; CDR3aa: CASDLTGNTEAFF